The clone carrying this TCR beta chain has a handful of counts. Antigen: not known. These data are taken from a study of blood T cells in healthy people across ages. General study results and limits: CMV status of donors was not determined, possibly confounding expanded clonotype changes.

Looked up from germline, CDR1 is MGHRA and CDR2 is YSYEKL. CDR3 size: 16 residues. Trimming stripped 0 bases from V and 2 bases from J, with 13 bases between. A second PCR of roughly 7 to 11 cycles used a sample-barcoded 5' primer and a J-beta primer mix. One entry per CDR3 protein, called by TCRdb with MiXCR from the 5' RACE reads. The profile shows 950,000 to 1,200,000 distinct CDR3 sequences, more than 30% of them singletons. V usage is TRBV4-1 and J usage is TRBJ2-5; D is possibly TRBD1 or TRBD2 (5 bases each). The source is a man aged 18 to 29 in good health. Sequencing was done on a sample of blood. DNA of the CDR3: TGCGCCAGCAGCCAAGACCCAGGGCGGGTACAAGAGACCCAGTACTTC. This gives the protein CASSQDPGRVQETQYF.